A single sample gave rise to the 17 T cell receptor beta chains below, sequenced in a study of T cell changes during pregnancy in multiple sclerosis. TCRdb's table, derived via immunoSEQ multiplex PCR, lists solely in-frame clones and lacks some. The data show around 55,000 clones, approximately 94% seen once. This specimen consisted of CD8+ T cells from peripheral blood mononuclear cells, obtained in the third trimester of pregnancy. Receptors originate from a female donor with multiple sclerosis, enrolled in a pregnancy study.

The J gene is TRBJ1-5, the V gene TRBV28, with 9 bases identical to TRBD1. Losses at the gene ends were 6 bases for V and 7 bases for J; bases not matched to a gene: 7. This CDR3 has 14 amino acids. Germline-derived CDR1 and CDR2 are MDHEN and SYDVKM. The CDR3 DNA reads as TGTGCCAGCAGCCCGGGACAGGGTAAGCAGCCCCAGCATTTT. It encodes CASSPGQGKQPQHF.

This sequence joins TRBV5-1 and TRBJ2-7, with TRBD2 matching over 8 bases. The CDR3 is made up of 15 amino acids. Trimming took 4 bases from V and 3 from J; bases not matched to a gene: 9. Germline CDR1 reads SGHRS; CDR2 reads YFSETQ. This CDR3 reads CASSPAGTRFYEQYF. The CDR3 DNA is TGCGCCAGCAGCCCTGCCGGGACTAGGTTCTACGAGCAGTACTTC.

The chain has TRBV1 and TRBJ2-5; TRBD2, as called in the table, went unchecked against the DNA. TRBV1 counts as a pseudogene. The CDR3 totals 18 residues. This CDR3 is CTSRSDGPLAGTRTTQYF. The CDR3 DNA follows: TGCACCAGCAGATCCGACGGGCCTTTAGCGGGGACACGGACCACCCAGTACTTC.

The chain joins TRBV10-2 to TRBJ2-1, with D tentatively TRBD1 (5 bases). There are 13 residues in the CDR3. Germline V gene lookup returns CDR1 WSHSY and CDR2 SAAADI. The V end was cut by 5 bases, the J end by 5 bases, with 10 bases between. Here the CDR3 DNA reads TGCGCCAGCAGTTTACAGGTGGACAATGAGCAGTTCTTC. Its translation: CASSLQVDNEQFF.

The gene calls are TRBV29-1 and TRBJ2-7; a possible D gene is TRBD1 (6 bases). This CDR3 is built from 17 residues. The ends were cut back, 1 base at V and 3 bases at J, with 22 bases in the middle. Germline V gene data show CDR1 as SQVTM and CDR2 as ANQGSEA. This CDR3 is CSVEGVGGDPNFYEQYF. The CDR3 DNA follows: TGCAGCGTTGAAGGGGTAGGGGGAGACCCTAATTTCTACGAGCAGTACTTC.

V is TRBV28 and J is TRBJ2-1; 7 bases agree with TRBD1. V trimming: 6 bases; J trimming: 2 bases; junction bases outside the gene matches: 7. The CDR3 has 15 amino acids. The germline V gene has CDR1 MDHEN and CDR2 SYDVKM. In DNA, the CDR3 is TGTGCCAGCAGCACAAACAGGGGACCCTACAATGAGCAGTTCTTC. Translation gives CASSTNRGPYNEQFF.

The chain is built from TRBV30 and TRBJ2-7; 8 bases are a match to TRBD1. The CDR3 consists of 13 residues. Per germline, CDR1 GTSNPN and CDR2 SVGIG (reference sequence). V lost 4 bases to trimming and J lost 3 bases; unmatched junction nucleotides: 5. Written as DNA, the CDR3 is TGTGCCTGGACCACCGGGACAGGCTACGAGCAGTACTTC. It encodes CAWTTGTGYEQYF.

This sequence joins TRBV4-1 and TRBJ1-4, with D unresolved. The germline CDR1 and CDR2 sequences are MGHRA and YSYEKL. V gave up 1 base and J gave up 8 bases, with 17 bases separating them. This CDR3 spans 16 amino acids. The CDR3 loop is CASSQGRQSGGEKLFF. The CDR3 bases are TGCGCCAGCAGCCAAGGAAGGCAGTCAGGAGGGGAAAAACTGTTTTTT.

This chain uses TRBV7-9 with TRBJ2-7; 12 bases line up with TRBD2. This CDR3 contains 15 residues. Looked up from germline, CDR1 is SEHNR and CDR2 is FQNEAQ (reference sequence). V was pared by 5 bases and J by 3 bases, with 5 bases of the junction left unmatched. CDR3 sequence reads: CASSPGLAGFYEQYF. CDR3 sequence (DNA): TGTGCCAGCAGCCCCGGACTAGCGGGGTTCTACGAGCAGTACTTC.

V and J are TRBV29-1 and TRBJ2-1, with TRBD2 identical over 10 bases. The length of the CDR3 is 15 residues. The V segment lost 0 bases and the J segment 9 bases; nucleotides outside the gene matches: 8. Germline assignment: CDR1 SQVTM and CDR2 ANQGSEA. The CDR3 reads CSVEDISGRFSEQFF. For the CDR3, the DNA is TGCAGCGTTGAAGACATTAGCGGGAGGTTCAGTGAGCAGTTCTTC.

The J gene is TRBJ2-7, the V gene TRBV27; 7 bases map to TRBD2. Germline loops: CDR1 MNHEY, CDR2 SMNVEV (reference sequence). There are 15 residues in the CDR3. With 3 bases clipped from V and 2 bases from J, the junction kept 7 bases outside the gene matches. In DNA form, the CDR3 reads TGTGCCAGCAGTTTCCGCGGGAGTTTCGCCTACGAGCAGTACTTC. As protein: CASSFRGSFAYEQYF.

The CDR3 DNA reads TGTGCCAGCTCACCGCCGAGGGTCTACGAGCAGTACTTC. Protein: CASSPPRVYEQYF. This sequence joins TRBV18 and TRBJ2-7, with D possibly TRBD2 on 5 matching bases. Trimming removed 3 bases at V and 3 bases at J, with 9 bases between. The CDR3 spans 13 residues. Germline-derived CDR1 and CDR2 are KGHSH and LQKENI.

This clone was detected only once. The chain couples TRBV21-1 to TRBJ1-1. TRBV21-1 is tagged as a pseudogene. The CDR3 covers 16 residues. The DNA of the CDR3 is TGTGCCAGCAGCAAAGCAGGCGGGGCGCTCCACACTGAAGCTTTCTTT. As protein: CASSKAGGALHTEAFF.

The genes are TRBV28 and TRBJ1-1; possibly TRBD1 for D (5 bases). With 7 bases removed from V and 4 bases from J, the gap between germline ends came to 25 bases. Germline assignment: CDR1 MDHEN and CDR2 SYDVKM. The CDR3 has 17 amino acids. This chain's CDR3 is CASTIYLQGGRITEAFF. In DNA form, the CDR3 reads TGTGCCAGCACCATTTATCTTCAGGGTGGACGTATCACTGAAGCTTTCTTT.

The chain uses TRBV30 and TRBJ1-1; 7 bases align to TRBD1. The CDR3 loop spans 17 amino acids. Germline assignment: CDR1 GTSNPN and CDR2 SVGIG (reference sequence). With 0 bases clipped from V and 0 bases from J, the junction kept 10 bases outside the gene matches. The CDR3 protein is CAWSVRWAGQMNTEAFF. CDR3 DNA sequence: TGTGCCTGGAGTGTACGGTGGGCGGGACAGATGAACACTGAAGCTTTCTTT.

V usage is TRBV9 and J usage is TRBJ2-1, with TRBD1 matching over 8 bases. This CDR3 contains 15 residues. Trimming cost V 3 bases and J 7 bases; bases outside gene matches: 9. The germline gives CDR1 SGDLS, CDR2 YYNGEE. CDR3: CASSAGTGSGNEQFF. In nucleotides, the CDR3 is TGTGCCAGCAGCGCGGGGACAGGTTCAGGAAATGAGCAGTTCTTC.

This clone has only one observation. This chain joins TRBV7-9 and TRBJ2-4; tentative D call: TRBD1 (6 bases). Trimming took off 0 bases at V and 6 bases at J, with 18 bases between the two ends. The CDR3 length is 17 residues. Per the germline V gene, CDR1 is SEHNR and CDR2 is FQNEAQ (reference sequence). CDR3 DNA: TGTGCCAGCAGCTTAGCGGATGGGGGCGCCGGGATAAACATTCAGTACTTC. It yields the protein CASSLADGGAGINIQYF. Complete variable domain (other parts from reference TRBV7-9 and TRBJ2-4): DTGVSQNPRHKITKRGQNVTFRCDPISEHNRLYWYRQTLGQGPEFLTYFQNEAQLEKSRLLSDRFSAERPKGSFSTLEIQRTEQGDSAMYLCASSLADGGAGINIQYFGAGTRLSVL.